These 9 T cell receptor beta chains originate from one sample sequenced in a study of T-cell memory formation after mild COVID-19. One entry per CDR3 protein results from TCRdb running MiXCR on the 5' RACE reads. The data show approximately 260,000 distinct CDR3 sequences, roughly a sixth seen once. Sequencing was done on a sample of PBMCs or a T cell subset sorted from them (not recorded which). These receptors were taken from a man aged 18 to 29 who had mild COVID-19 (a few samples of this study predate the infection). Cell type and time point are not known.

This rearrangement joins TRBV27 to TRBJ1-5; no definite D call. Germline assignment: CDR1 MNHEY and CDR2 SMNVEV (reference sequence). V lost 4 bases and J 5 bases, leaving 9 bases between the germline ends. The CDR3 runs 13 residues. The CDR3 region has the DNA TGTGCCAGCAGTTCGGTTGGGGATCAGCCCCAGCATTTT. Protein: CASSSVGDQPQHF.

The sample holds a few counts of this clonotype. V gene TRBV6-2 or TRBV6-3 combines with J gene TRBJ2-5; TRBD1 agrees at 7 bases. CDR3 length: 14 amino acids. Per the germline V gene, CDR1 is MNHEY and CDR2 is SVGEGT. The J segment lost 5 bases and the V segment lost 6 bases, leaving 9 bases of the junction unmatched. CDR3 in DNA: TGTGCCAGCAGCGCAGGGGGTCAAATGGAGACCCAGTACTTC. This sequence encodes CASSAGGQMETQYF.

This clonotype was picked up a small number of times. The genes are TRBV15 and TRBJ2-7; the D call may be TRBD1 or TRBD2 (5 bases each). The germline gives CDR1 LNHNV, CDR2 YYDKDF (reference sequence). Trimming cost V 0 bases and J 4 bases, with 13 bases left between them. CDR3 length: 15 amino acids. CDR3 residues: CATSRELGRGYEQYF. CDR3 sequence (DNA): TGTGCCACCAGCAGAGAGTTGGGGCGCGGGTACGAGCAGTACTTC.

Only a few counts were recorded for this clonotype. The chain joins TRBV20-1 to TRBJ1-6; no clear D gene. Trimming took 2 bases from V and 0 from J, leaving 8 bases between them. The CDR3 extends over 15 amino acids. CDR1 is DFQATT and CDR2 is SNEGSKA in the germline V gene (reference sequence). The chain's CDR3 is CSARPAGSYNSPLHF. Here the CDR3 DNA reads TGCAGTGCTAGACCTGCAGGCTCCTATAATTCACCCCTCCACTTT.

Only a few counts were recorded for this clonotype. The CDR3 DNA follows: TGCGCCAGCAGCCTGTGGACAGTGGGGAACACTGAAGCTTTCTTT. It translates to CASSLWTVGNTEAFF. The V gene is TRBV5-1, the J gene TRBJ1-1, with D possibly TRBD1 on 6 matching bases. The CDR3 length is 15 residues. V was cut by 4 bases and J by 1 base, with 14 bases left in between. Germline V gene lookup returns CDR1 SGHRS and CDR2 YFSETQ.

This clonotype was observed a handful of times. The CDR3 here is CASSEGLAGEQYV. For the CDR3, the DNA is TGTGCCAGCAGCGAAGGACTAGCGGGCGAGCAGTACGTC. The chain recombines TRBV5-4 with TRBJ2-7; TRBD2 matches at 11 bases. This CDR3 is built from 13 residues. V trimming: 4 bases; J trimming: 6 bases; junction bases outside the gene matches: 3. Germline V gives CDR1 SGHNT, CDR2 YYREEE (reference sequence).

The V call is TRBV10-3, the J call TRBJ2-6; possibly TRBD1 for D (6 bases). V lost 8 bases, J lost 0 bases, and 14 bases lay in between. The CDR3 consists of 16 residues. Per germline, CDR1 ENHRY and CDR2 SYGVKD. The CDR3 loop is CAIGQGSLSGANVLTF. The CDR3 coding sequence is TGTGCCATCGGCCAGGGGAGCCTCTCTGGGGCCAACGTCCTGACTTTC.

This clonotype has a handful of counts. The chain couples TRBV12-5 to TRBJ1-2, with 10 bases lining up with TRBD1. V dropped 7 bases and J dropped 8; count of bases not matched to a gene: 7. Germline V gives CDR1 LGHNT, CDR2 FRNRAP. The CDR3 sequence is 13 residues long. CDR3 region: CASALTGGRGYTF. The CDR3 DNA follows: TGTGCTAGTGCCCTGACAGGGGGCCGGGGCTACACCTTC.

This clonotype has more than one count but fewer than ten. V gene TRBV7-9 combines with J gene TRBJ2-1; 10 bases fit TRBD2. The CDR3 spans 15 residues. Losses at the gene ends were 5 bases for V and 6 bases for J; bases not matched to a gene: 7. In germline, CDR1 is SEHNR, CDR2 FQNEAQ (reference sequence). CDR3 DNA: TGTGCCAGCAGCCAAGAACTAGCGGGGAGCAATGAGCAGTTCTTC. Its translation is CASSQELAGSNEQFF.